The rows below give T cell receptor beta chains drawn from one sample of a study of cytomegalovirus exposure and HLA in healthy donors. Profiled with immunoSEQ multiplex PCR; TCRdb holds only in-frame clones, not every one. The sample yields 100,000 or so clones, roughly 80% seen once. Sequencing was carried out using PBMCs. All receptors come from a woman in her forties in good health and CMV-seropositive. The CDR3 runs from the conserved cysteine through the conserved F or W. D genes are given only for firm matches. Only some rows state a clone size, as once, few, many or a class for expanded clones.

j_gene	v_gene	abundance	d_gene	CDR3nt	CDR3aa
TRBJ1-2	TRBV5-6	.	TRBD1	TGTGCCAGCAGATATGGACAGGTGGAATATGGCTACACCTTC	CASRYGQVEYGYTF
TRBJ2-3	TRBV7-9	.	TRBD2	TGTTCCAGCAGCCAATCTTGGGGAGGGACCACAGATACGCAGTATTTT	CSSSQSWGGTTDTQYF
TRBJ2-2	TRBV7-8	.	TRBD1	TGTGCCAGCACCCTACAGGGGGGCACCGGGGAGCTGTTTTTT	CASTLQGGTGELFF
TRBJ1-1	TRBV5-8	.	.	TGTGCCAGCAGCTTCTCGGGTAGTGATGAAGCTTTCTTT	CASSFSGSDEAFF
TRBJ1-6	TRBV18	.	.	TGTGCCAGCTCCCCTGGACAGTCAGCACCCCTCCACTTT	CASSPGQSAPLHF
TRBJ2-1	TRBV29-1	.	TRBD2	TGCAGCGTTGGGCCTAGCGGGAGTGGGAATGAGCAGTTCTTC	CSVGPSGSGNEQFF
TRBJ2-7	TRBV19	few	.	TGTGCCAGCCTGAGGGGCCAGGGGACGGATATTCCCGATTCGTGGCAGTACTTC	CASLRGQGTDIPDSWQYF
TRBJ1-3	TRBV7-9	.	.	TGTGCCAGCAGCTTAGCGCTAAGGGGTCCGAGCTCTGGAAACACCATATATTTT	CASSLALRGPSSGNTIYF
TRBJ2-7	TRBV5-1	.	TRBD1	TGCGCCAGCAGCACGGGACAGGGGCGCGAGCAGTACTTC	CASSTGQGREQYF
TRBJ1-2	TRBV28	.	TRBD1	TGTGCCAGCAGTCAGGGGGGCCGGGGTTATGGCTACACCTTC	CASSQGGRGYGYTF
TRBJ2-6	TRBV6-1	.	.	TGTGCCAGCAGTGGGACAGCTCACTCTGGGGCCAACGTCCTGACTTTC	CASSGTAHSGANVLTF
TRBJ2-7	TRBV5-6	.	TRBD1	TGTGCCAGCAGCCAGGGGGCGTTGAGCCCCAACTACGAGCAGTACTTC	CASSQGALSPNYEQYF
TRBJ2-1	TRBV19	.	TRBD2	TGTGCCAGTAGTATCCCCCGGACTAGCGGGGCCCAGTTCTTC	CASSIPRTSGAQFF
TRBJ2-5	TRBV5-4	.	TRBD2	TGTGCCAGCAGCTCGACGACTAGCGGGGGAGAGACCCAGTACTTC	CASSSTTSGGETQYF
TRBJ2-4	TRBV5-1	.	.	TGCGCCAGCAGCTTGAACGGGGGACTAGCCAAAAACATTCAGTACTTC	CASSLNGGLAKNIQYF
TRBJ1-1	TRBV28	.	TRBD1	TGTGCCAGCAGGGAGGGACAGGGGGCTCTCGCTGAAGCTTTCTTT	CASREGQGALAEAFF
TRBJ2-7	TRBV4-3	.	.	TGCGCCAGCAGCCAAGATGCGGGGCCGTCCTACGAGCAGTACTTC	CASSQDAGPSYEQYF
TRBJ2-1	TRBV10-3	once	TRBD2	TGTGCCATCAGTGAGTCAGCGGCACTAGCGGGACTACTTAACAATGAGCAGTTCTTC	CAISESAALAGLLNNEQFF
TRBJ1-1	TRBV5-1	.	.	TGCGCCAGCAGCTTACTGGGCAGGATGAACACTGAAGCTTTCTTT	CASSLLGRMNTEAFF
TRBJ1-4	TRBV7-8	few	.	TGTGCCAGCAGCGGGGGGGGCTCTAATAAAAGGATGTTTTTT	CASSGGGSNKRMFF
TRBJ1-2	TRBV2	.	TRBD1	TGTGCCAGCAGTAACCTCGGGACAGCTAACTATGGCTACACCTTC	CASSNLGTANYGYTF
TRBJ1-1	TRBV19	few	.	TGTGCCAGTAGTATATCAGGGTATGATAGGGCTTTCTTT	CASSISGYDRAFF
TRBJ2-5	TRBV27	.	.	TGTGCCAGCAGTTTATGGGGCGGTGAAGAGACCCAGTACTTC	CASSLWGGEETQYF
TRBJ1-2	TRBV4-3	medium-sized	TRBD1	TGCGCCAGCAGCCCGCAGGGGGGACGGGGCTACACCTTC	CASSPQGGRGYTF
TRBJ2-7	TRBV7-9	.	.	TGTGCCAGCAGCTTAATTACAGGGAAGTTCTACGAGCAGTACTTC	CASSLITGKFYEQYF
TRBJ2-5	TRBV7-2	.	.	TGTGCCAGCAGCTCGAGGGGCGGGGTCCAAGAGACCCAGTACTTC	CASSSRGGVQETQYF
TRBJ2-1	TRBV7-2	.	.	TGTGCCAGCAGCCTTCCCGGCTTCGGGAATTACAATGAGCAGTTCTTC	CASSLPGFGNYNEQFF
TRBJ1-1	TRBV7-9	few	.	TGTGCCAGCAGCTCCAGGGTTCGCGCTTTCTTT	CASSSRVRAFF
TRBJ2-1	TRBV19	.	.	TGTGCCTCAAGAAGGGTGTCCATAAACGGGGATGAGCAGTTCTTC	CASRRVSINGDEQFF
TRBJ1-6	TRBV27	.	TRBD1	TGTGCCAGCAGTCGACAGGGGGTCGATTCACCCCTCCACTTT	CASSRQGVDSPLHF
TRBJ1-1	TRBV5-1	.	TRBD1	TGCGCCAGCAGCTTGGCCCCAGGGGGTGACACTGAAGCTTTCTTT	CASSLAPGGDTEAFF
TRBJ2-4	TRBV28	.	.	TGTGCCAGCAGTGTCAGGGTGTTCAGGGTTGCCAAAAACATTCAGTACTTC	CASSVRVFRVAKNIQYF
TRBJ2-4	TRBV28	few	.	TGTGCCAGCAGGGGACACAGGGTCCTAGCCAAAAACATTCAGTACTTC	CASRGHRVLAKNIQYF
TRBJ1-2	TRBV2	.	TRBD1	TGTGCCAGCAGTGAGAACACAGGGACAGCCCAAGAGGATGGCTACACCTTC	CASSENTGTAQEDGYTF
TRBJ2-3	TRBV7-9	.	.	TGTGCCAGCAGCTTAGAACTAGCTAACACAGATACGCAGTATTTT	CASSLELANTDTQYF
TRBJ2-1	TRBV28	.	.	TGTGCCAGCAGTTTATACCCCTCGGGAAGCTCCTACAATGAGCAGTTCTTC	CASSLYPSGSSYNEQFF